This TCR beta chain was recorded in a study of blood T cells in healthy people across ages. Healthy Caucasian individuals from Russia aged about 6 to 100 were enrolled as donors. V lost 10 bases and J 5 bases, leaving 11 bases between the germline ends. Looked up from germline, CDR1 is ENHRY and CDR2 is SYGVKD. The CDR3 is 12 residues long. The use of a sample-barcoded 5' primer and a J-beta primer mix characterized a second PCR of roughly 7 to 11 cycles. Each cDNA molecule carried a tag from a template-switch adaptor that contained 12 random nucleotides. TCRdb reanalysed the 5' RACE reads using MiXCR and keeps one entry per CDR3 protein. The repertoire holds about 720,000 distinct CDR3 sequences, 20% to 25% seen once, with around 22% in the top ten. A few counts support this clonotype. Its specificity is not known. Study-wide findings and caveats: Possibly, changes in expanded clonotypes were confounded because donor CMV status was unknown.

Sequences were obtained from blood. The rearrangement links TRBV10-3 to TRBJ1-4; the D is unclear. This TCR was recovered from a man between 70 and 80 years old in good health. The DNA for the CDR3 is TGTGCCACTATGACGGAGAATGAAAAACTGTTTTTT. It encodes CATMTENEKLFF.